This T cell receptor (beta chain) was found in a study of identical twins. Overall study findings and caveats: Cord blood's abundant beta clonotypes had fewer insertions, unlike memory repertoires.

Each CDR3 protein gets one entry after TCRdb re-called the 5' RACE reads with MiXCR. The repertoire holds 350,000 to 600,000 distinct CDR3 sequences, with about 14% as singletons. Germline V lookup: CDR1 SGHDN, CDR2 FVKESK. The length of the CDR3 is 14 residues. V shed 3 bases and J 11 bases; nucleotides not matched to a gene: 6. This clonotype was observed a handful of times. Its antigen is unidentified. These data also formed part of another study, on yellow fever vaccine responses in identical twins.

The sequenced sample consisted of CD4+ T cells sorted from blood. The sequence came from a woman aged 18-29 years in good health. The chain couples TRBV14 to TRBJ1-6; 8 positions match TRBD1. CDR3 nucleotides: TGTGCCAGCAGCCAGTCCGGACAGGGTGCACCCCTCCACTTT. This codes for CASSQSGQGAPLHF.